This T cell receptor (beta chain) was identified during a study of T-cell reconstitution after alpha-beta-depleted transplantation in children. Broader study findings: After one year, T-cell counts and TCRbeta diversity mostly came from new T cells.

In the case of this clonotype: The antigen is not known.

CDR1 is SGDLS and CDR2 is YYNGEE in the germline V gene. After removal of 0 bases from V and 6 bases from J, the junction contained 0 bases not matched to a gene. The CDR3 length is 14 residues. Unique molecular identifiers were built into the TCRbeta library. TCRdb used MiXCR to reprocess the PCR reads, holding one entry per CDR3 protein. The data contain approximately 230,000 distinct CDR3 sequences, 20% to 30% of them seen just once; the ten biggest clones take up about 4.8%. This receptor was identified in a female patient aged 2 to 10 who had a stem cell transplant for congenital amegakaryocytic thrombocytopenia, so the T cells may come from the graft donor. The sequenced sample was PBMCs, mostly from graft donor cells, obtained 360 days after TCRalphabeta/CD19-depleted stem cell transplant. J is TRBJ2-1 and V is TRBV9, with TRBD2 matching 10 bases. The DNA for the CDR3 is TGTGCCAGCAGCGTAGAGCGGGAGGGCAATGAGCAGTTCTTC. Amino acid sequence: CASSVEREGNEQFF.